This T cell receptor (beta chain) was captured by sequencing in a study of blood T cells in healthy people across ages. Donors were systemically healthy Caucasian individuals from Russia aged about 6 to 100 years. At least 7 million PBMCs were isolated per sample. Study findings and constraints: Those diversity estimates obtained from one million T cells were thought to be underestimates.

Trimming shortened V by 7 bases and J by 3 bases, and 15 bases separated the two germline ends. Germline CDR1 MNHEY, CDR2 SVGEGT. There are 15 residues in the CDR3. A word on this clonotype: Its antigen is still unknown.

With a J-beta primer mix and a sample-barcoded 5' primer, a second PCR ran roughly 6 to 11 cycles. Via MiXCR, TCRdb re-called the 5' RACE reads, giving one row per CDR3 protein. Among fewer than 2 million distinct CDR3 sequences listed, around 40% were seen once. The sequenced sample consisted of blood. The chain recombines TRBV6-2 or TRBV6-3 with TRBJ2-2, with D possibly matching TRBD2 (6 bases). The receptor comes from a human donor in good health. CDR3 in amino acids: CASKRSGGDTGELFF. The CDR3 DNA reads TGTGCCAGCAAACGCAGCGGCGGGGACACCGGGGAGCTGTTTTTT.